Described below is a single TCR beta chain sequence and its context. This record comes from a study of CD8 T cells in Susac syndrome. This CDR3 region has 16 residues. The junction had 7 bases not matched to a gene; V was cut back by 4 bases and J by 2 bases. Per germline, CDR1 LGHDT and CDR2 YNNKEL (reference sequence). With random hexamers, 0.5 to 1 ug RNA was reverse transcribed. TCRdb redid the calling of the immunoSEQ multiplex PCR reads with MiXCR, one entry per CDR3 protein. The sample includes about 400,000 distinct CDR3 sequences, approximately 85% of them seen just once. The sequence derives from a human donor with multiple sclerosis. The J gene is TRBJ2-1, the V gene TRBV3-1, with 8 bases matching TRBD1. Sequencing was carried out using CD8+ T cells from PBMCs. The CDR3 nucleotides read TGTGCCAGCAGCCCCCACAGCAGGGGGCCCTACAATGAGCAGTTCTTC. It is translated as CASSPHSRGPYNEQFF.